This TCR beta chain was sequenced in a study of shared clonotypes between healthy human individuals. Study-wide points: Sampling covered nothing but blood. Tissue TCR repertoires likely differ from those found in blood.

An assay was performed, and its level was deep. Produced via immunoSEQ multiplex PCR; TCRdb's table is partial and in-frame only. The sample shows 330,000 or so clones, around 79% of them seen only once. The CDR3 loop spans 16 amino acids. This clone was counted a few times. What it recognizes is unknown. The sample consisted of memory CD4+ T cells sorted from blood. Subset meaning: CD45RA-negative fraction. The sequence derives from a man aged 25 to 45 in good health. V and J are TRBV1 and TRBJ2-2; the table calls TRBD2, which could not be checked here. TRBV1 is marked as a pseudogene. The CDR3 is CTSSQTSGRNTGELFF. Here the CDR3 DNA reads TGCACCAGCAGCCAGACTAGCGGGAGAAACACCGGGGAGCTGTTTTTT.